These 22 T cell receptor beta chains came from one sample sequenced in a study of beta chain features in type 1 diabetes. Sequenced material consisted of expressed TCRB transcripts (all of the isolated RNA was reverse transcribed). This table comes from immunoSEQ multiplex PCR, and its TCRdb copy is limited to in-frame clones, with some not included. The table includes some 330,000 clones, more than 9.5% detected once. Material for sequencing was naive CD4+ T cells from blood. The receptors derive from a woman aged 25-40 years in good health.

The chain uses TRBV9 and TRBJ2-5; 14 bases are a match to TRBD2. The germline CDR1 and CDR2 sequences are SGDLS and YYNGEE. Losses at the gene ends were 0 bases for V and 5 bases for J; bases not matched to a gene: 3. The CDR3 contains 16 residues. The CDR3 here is CASSVGGLAGVETQYF. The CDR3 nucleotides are TGTGCCAGCAGCGTAGGGGGACTAGCGGGAGTTGAGACCCAGTACTTC. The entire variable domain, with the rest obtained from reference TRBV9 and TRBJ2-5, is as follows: DSGVTQTPKHLITATGQRVTLRCSPRSGDLSVYWYQQSLDQGLQFLIQYYNGEERAKGNILERFSAQQFPDLHSELNLSSLELGDSALYFCASSVGGLAGVETQYFGPGTRLLVL.

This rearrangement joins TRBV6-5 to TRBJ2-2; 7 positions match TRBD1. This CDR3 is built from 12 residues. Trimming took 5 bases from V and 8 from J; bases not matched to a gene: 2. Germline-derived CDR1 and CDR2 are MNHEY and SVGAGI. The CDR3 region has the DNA TGTGCCAGCAGTCGACAGGGTGGGGAGCTGTTTTTT. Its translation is CASSRQGGELFF.

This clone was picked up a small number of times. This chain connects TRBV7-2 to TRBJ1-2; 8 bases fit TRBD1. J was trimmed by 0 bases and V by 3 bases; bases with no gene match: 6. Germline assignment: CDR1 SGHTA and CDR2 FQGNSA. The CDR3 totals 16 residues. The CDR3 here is CASSLLRGPANYGYTF. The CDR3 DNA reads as TGTGCCAGCAGCTTGCTCAGGGGGCCGGCTAACTATGGCTACACCTTC.

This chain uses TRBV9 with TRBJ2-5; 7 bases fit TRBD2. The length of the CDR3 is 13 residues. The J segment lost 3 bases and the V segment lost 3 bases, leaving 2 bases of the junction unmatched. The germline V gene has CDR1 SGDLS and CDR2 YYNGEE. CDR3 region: CASSAGREETQYF. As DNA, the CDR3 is TGTGCCAGCAGCGCTGGGAGGGAAGAGACCCAGTACTTC.

DNA for the CDR3: TGTGCCAGCAGCTCGACTAGCAGGAACAATTACAATGAGCAGTTCTTC. This gives the protein CASSSTSRNNYNEQFF. The chain is built from TRBV5-4 and TRBJ2-1; TRBD2 agrees at 7 bases. This CDR3 is 16 amino acids long. After removal of 3 bases from V and 4 bases from J, the junction contained 10 bases not matched to a gene. Germline CDR1 SGHNT, CDR2 YYREEE (reference sequence).

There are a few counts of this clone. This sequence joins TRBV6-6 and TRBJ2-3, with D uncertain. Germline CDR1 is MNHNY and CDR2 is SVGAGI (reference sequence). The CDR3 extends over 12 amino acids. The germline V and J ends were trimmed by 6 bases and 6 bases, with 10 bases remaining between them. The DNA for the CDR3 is TGTGCCAGCAGCTACCCCCCGGATACGCAGTATTTT. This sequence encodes CASSYPPDTQYF.

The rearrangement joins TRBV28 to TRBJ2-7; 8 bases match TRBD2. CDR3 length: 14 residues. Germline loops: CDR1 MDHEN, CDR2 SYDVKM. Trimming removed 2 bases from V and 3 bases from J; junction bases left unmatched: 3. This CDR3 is CASSLAGGIYEQYF. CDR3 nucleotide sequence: TGTGCCAGCAGTTTAGCGGGAGGTATCTACGAGCAGTACTTC.

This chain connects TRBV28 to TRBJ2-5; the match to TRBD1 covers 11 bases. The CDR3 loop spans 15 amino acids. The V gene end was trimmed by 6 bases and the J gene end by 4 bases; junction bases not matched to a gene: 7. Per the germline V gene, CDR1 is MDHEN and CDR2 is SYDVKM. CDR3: CASRRRTGGGETQYF. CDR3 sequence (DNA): TGTGCCAGCAGACGCCGGACAGGGGGCGGAGAGACCCAGTACTTC.

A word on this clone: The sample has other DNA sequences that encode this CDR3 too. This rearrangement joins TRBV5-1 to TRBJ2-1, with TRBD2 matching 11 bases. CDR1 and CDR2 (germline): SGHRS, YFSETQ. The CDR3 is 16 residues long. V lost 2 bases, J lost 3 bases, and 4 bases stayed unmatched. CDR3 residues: CASSLSGTSGYNEQFF. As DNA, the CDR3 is TGCGCCAGCAGCTTATCGGGGACTAGCGGCTACAATGAGCAGTTCTTC.

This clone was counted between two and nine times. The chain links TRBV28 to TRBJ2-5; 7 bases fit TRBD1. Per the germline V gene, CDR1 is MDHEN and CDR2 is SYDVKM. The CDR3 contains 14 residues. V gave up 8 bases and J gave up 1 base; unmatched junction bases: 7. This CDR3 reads CASLEGTAQETQYF. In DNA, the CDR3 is TGTGCCAGCCTCGAGGGGACAGCCCAAGAGACCCAGTACTTC.

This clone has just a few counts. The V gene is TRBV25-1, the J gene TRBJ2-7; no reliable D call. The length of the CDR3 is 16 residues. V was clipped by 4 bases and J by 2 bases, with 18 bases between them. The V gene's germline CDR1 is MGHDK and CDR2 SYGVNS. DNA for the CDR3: TGTGCCAGCAGTGGAAAGTTAGCAGCAACGACCTACGAGCAGTACTTC. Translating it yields CASSGKLAATTYEQYF.

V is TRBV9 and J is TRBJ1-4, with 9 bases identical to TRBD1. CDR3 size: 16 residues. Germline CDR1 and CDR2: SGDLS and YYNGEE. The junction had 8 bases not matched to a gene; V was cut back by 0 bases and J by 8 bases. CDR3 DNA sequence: TGTGCCAGCAGCGTAGGGGGACAGGGAGCGCACGAAAAACTGTTTTTT. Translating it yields CASSVGGQGAHEKLFF.

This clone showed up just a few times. For the CDR3, the DNA is TGTGCCAGCTCCGGTACAGGTCAAGAGACCCAGTACTTC. Protein sequence: CASSGTGQETQYF. The genes are TRBV18 and TRBJ2-5; a possible D gene is TRBD1 (5 bases). Trimming took 6 bases from V and 2 from J, leaving 10 bases between them. The CDR3 has 13 residues. CDR1 and CDR2 from the germline V gene are KGHSH and LQKENI.

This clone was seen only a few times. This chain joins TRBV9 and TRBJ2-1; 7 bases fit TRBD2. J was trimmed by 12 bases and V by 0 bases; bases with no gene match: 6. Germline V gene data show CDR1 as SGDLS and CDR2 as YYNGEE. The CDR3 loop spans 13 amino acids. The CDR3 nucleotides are TGTGCCAGCAGCGTAGTGGCTAGCGGTACGCAGTTCTTC. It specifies CASSVVASGTQFF. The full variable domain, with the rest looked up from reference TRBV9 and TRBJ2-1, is DSGVTQTPKHLITATGQRVTLRCSPRSGDLSVYWYQQSLDQGLQFLIQYYNGEERAKGNILERFSAQQFPDLHSELNLSSLELGDSALYFCASSVVASGTQFFGPGTRLTVL.

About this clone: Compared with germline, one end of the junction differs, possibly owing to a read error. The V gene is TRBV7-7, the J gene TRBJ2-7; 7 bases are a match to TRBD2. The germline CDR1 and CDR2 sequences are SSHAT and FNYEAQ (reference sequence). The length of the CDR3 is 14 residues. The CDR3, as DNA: TGTGCTAGCAGCGTCGAACATGGAGCGGGGCCATCTGGCTTC. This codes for CASSVEHGAGPSGF.

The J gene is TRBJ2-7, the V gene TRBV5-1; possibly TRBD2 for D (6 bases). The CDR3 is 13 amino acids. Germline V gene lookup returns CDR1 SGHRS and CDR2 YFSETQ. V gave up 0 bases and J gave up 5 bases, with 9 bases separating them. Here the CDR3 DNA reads TGCGCCAGCAGCTTGGCGGGCGGGAACGAGCAGTACTTC. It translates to CASSLAGGNEQYF.

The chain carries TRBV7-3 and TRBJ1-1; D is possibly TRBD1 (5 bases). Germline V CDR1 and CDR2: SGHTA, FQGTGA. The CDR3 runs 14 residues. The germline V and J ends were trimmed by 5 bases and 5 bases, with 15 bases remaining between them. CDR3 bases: TGTGCCAGCAGCACCGGAGGGGCCCGGACTGAAGCTTTCTTT. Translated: CASSTGGARTEAFF.

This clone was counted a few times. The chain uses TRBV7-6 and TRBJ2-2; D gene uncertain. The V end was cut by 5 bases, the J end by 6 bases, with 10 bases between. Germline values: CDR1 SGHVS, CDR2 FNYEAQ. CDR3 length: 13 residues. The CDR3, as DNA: TGTGCCAGCAGCCCGTCCCGGTCCGGGGAGCTGTTTTTT. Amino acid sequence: CASSPSRSGELFF. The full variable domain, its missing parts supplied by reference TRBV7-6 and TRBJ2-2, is GAGVSQSPRYKVTKRGQDVALRCDPISGHVSLYWYRQALGQGPEFLTYFNYEAQQDKSGLPNDRFSAERPEGSISTLTIQRTEQRDSAMYRCASSPSRSGELFFGEGSRLTVL.

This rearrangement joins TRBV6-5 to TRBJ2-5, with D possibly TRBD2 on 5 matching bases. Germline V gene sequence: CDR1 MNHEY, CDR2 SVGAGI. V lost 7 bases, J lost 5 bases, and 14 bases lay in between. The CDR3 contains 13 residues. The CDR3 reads CASMRRAGETQYF. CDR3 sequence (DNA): TGTGCCAGCATGAGGCGGGCCGGGGAGACCCAGTACTTC.

CDR3 bases: TGCAGCGCCGGGTGGTCAGGGGGCCCCGAGCAGTACTTC. Translated: CSAGWSGGPEQYF. This chain uses TRBV29-1 with TRBJ2-7; TRBD1 aligns across 8 bases. Germline CDR1 is SQVTM and CDR2 is ANQGSEA. The V segment lost 7 bases and the J segment 6 bases; nucleotides outside the gene matches: 11. The CDR3 covers 13 residues.

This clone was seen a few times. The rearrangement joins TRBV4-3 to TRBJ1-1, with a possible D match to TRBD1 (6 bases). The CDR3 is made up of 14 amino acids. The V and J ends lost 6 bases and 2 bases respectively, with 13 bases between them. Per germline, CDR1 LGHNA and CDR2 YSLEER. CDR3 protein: CASSPRGFNTEAFF. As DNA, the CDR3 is TGCGCCAGCAGTCCGAGGGGGTTTAACACTGAAGCTTTCTTT.

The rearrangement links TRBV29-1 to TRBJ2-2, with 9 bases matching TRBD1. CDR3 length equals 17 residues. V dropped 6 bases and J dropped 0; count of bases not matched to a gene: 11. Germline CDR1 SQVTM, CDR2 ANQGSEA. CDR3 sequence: CSVKIGQGFSNTGELFF. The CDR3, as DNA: TGCAGCGTCAAGATTGGACAGGGGTTTTCGAACACCGGGGAGCTGTTTTTT.